The entry below gives a single T cell receptor beta chain sequence along with its context. These data belong to a study of cytomegalovirus exposure and HLA in healthy donors. In the PCR, 60 Vbeta and 13 Jbeta primers were used. Profiling relied on immunoSEQ multiplex PCR, and the TCRdb table lists in-frame clones only, not all of them. The sample holds some 120,000 clones, around three quarters seen once. The clonotype comes from a man younger than 45 in good health and CMV-seronegative. Material for sequencing was PBMCs.

The CDR3 nucleotides are TGTGCCAGCAGCCAAGATGGGCGAGCGGGAGAACCCTACGAGCAGTACTTC. Translation: CASSQDGRAGEPYEQYF. The V gene is TRBV4-2, the J gene TRBJ2-5, with 8 positions matching TRBD2. Matching the DNA end better, TRBJ2-7 makes the J call doubtful. The germline V gene encodes CDR1 LGHNA and CDR2 YNFKEQ. The CDR3 is 17 amino acids.